This T cell receptor (beta chain) is from a study of monozygotic twins with inflammatory bowel disease. With no T cell sorting beforehand, total RNA was isolated from whole blood. Broader study findings: Immunosuppressive treatments were not uniform, and this may have added variability to patient repertoires.

This CDR3 spans 14 amino acids. Germline CDR1 is SGHRS and CDR2 is YFSETQ. Of note for this clonotype: Its specificity is unknown.

With the 5' RACE reads reprocessed, TCRdb shows one record per CDR3 protein and no DNA. This sample contains a few hundred thousand distinct CDR3 sequences. The TCR comes from a human donor with ulcerative colitis or Crohn's disease, or a healthy co-twin of an affected twin (not recorded which). The chain links TRBV5-1 to TRBJ2-7; TCRdb designates TRBD2, a call that cannot be tested without DNA. Sample: blood. This chain's CDR3 is CASSSRTDNYEQYF.